This TCR beta chain was documented in a study of early T cells in non-severe SARS-CoV-2 infection. Germline CDR1 reads SGHDT; CDR2 reads YYEEEE. V gave up 2 bases and J gave up 7 bases; unmatched junction bases: 10. The CDR3 is 15 residues long. This clonotype was seen only a few times. The target antigen is unknown. The library protocol tagged individual cDNA molecules with unique molecular identifiers. One entry per CDR3 protein, called by TCRdb with MiXCR from the 5' RACE reads. The sample consists of tens of thousands of distinct CDR3 sequences, around 5% of them appearing once. Whole-study findings and limits: VDJdb matches were skewed toward anti-spike CD8 T cell responses.

The rearrangement uses TRBV5-6 and TRBJ2-5, with 8 positions matching TRBD1. The clonotype originates from an adult who was a healthcare worker with PCR-confirmed SARS-CoV-2 infection or an uninfected control (not recorded which). The sample comprised whole blood. The CDR3 sequence is CASSFDRGAVGTQYF. Written as DNA, the CDR3 is TGTGCCAGCAGCTTCGACAGGGGCGCCGTCGGGACCCAGTACTTC.